This T cell receptor beta chain was recovered during a study of shared clonotypes between healthy human individuals. Between the trimmed V and J ends, which lost 5 bases and 0 bases, there was a span of 5 bases. Germline V gives CDR1 MDHEN, CDR2 SYDVKM. The CDR3 contains 12 residues. Unsorted samples, those not sorted, used roughly 100 million PBMCs for genomic DNA. Running of the assay took place at deep level. It was about 0.3 ug DNA, tens of thousands of T cell genomes, that went into each replicate PCR of unsorted PBMC. Some clones are missing from TCRdb's copy, which holds only in-frame ones; the method was immunoSEQ multiplex PCR. Among over 400,000 clones listed, 81% were seen once.

The V gene is TRBV28, the J gene TRBJ2-7; D is uncertain. This sequence was found in a woman aged 35 to 49 in good health. Some clones in this sample may be carry-over from other donors' samples. Sequencing was done on a sample of PBMCs. The DNA of the CDR3 is TGTGCCAGCAGTCCGTTCTCCTACGAGCAGTACTTC. Its translation: CASSPFSYEQYF.